This T cell receptor beta chain stems from a study of blood T cell repertoires in COVID-19. Sequenced by immunoSEQ multiplex PCR; TCRdb stores in-frame clones only, minus some. Here the sample spans fewer than 250,000 clones, around four fifths being singletons. On this clone: Other DNA sequences within the sample encode an identical CDR3.

The clonotype was recovered from a woman in her 50s with active or convalescent COVID-19. Sequenced material: peripheral blood.

For the CDR3, the DNA is TGCGCCAGCAGCTTGGGGCAGGGGGATGGCTACACCTTC. Protein sequence: CASSLGQGDGYTF. This sequence joins TRBV5-1 and TRBJ1-2, with 7 bases that match TRBD1. CDR1 and CDR2 (germline): SGHRS, YFSETQ. The CDR3 runs 13 residues. V dropped 0 bases and J dropped 6; count of bases not matched to a gene: 2.